The 18 T cell receptor beta chains reported below all come from one sample, sequenced in a study of blood T cell repertoires in COVID-19. TCRdb's table, derived via immunoSEQ multiplex PCR, lists solely in-frame clones and lacks some. The sample carries under 45,000 clones, roughly 88% recorded once. Sequenced material: peripheral blood. These receptors came from a human donor in a cohort sampled during active COVID-19.

In its sample, this clone was seen once. The gene calls are TRBV6-5 and TRBJ2-5; D perhaps matches TRBD1 (6 bases). Germline V lookup: CDR1 MNHEY, CDR2 SVGAGI. This CDR3 region has 13 residues. Trimming took off 4 bases at V and 5 bases at J, with 11 bases between the two ends. CDR3 sequence: CASSSPGVETQYF. For the CDR3, the DNA is TGTGCCAGCAGTTCCCCAGGGGTGGAGACCCAGTACTTC.

This rearrangement joins TRBV11-2 to TRBJ1-1; a possible D gene is TRBD1 (6 bases). The CDR3 is 14 residues long. Per the germline V gene, CDR1 is SGHAT and CDR2 is FQNNGV. The V gene lost 5 bases and the J gene lost 1 base, with 11 bases spanning the gap. The CDR3 sequence: CASSLRGGNTEAFF. The CDR3 DNA is TGTGCCAGCAGCCTCAGGGGTGGGAACACTGAAGCTTTCTTT.

The chain links TRBV11-1 to TRBJ2-1; D is unresolved. Germline lookup yields CDR1 SGHAT and CDR2 FQDESV (reference sequence). Trimming stripped 1 base from V and 7 bases from J, with 5 bases between. CDR3 length: 12 residues. The CDR3 DNA follows: TGTGCCAGCAGCTTAGGGCCGAATGAGCAGTTCTTC. It encodes CASSLGPNEQFF.

The chain has TRBV7-2 and TRBJ1-2; 8 positions agree with TRBD1. The V gene end was trimmed by 5 bases and the J gene end by 6 bases; junction bases not matched to a gene: 8. This CDR3 is built from 14 residues. Germline assignment: CDR1 SGHTA and CDR2 FQGNSA. The CDR3 bases are TGTGCCAGCAGCGGACGACAGGGGCGGGATGGCTACACCTTC. Protein sequence: CASSGRQGRDGYTF.

The CDR3: CASSLPQGADGYTF. The CDR3 DNA sequence: TGTGCCAGCAGCCTGCCCCAGGGGGCCGATGGCTACACCTTC. V usage is TRBV5-4 and J usage is TRBJ1-2; 8 nucleotides align to TRBD1. CDR3 length: 14 amino acids. The germline V gene encodes CDR1 SGHNT and CDR2 YYREEE (reference sequence). V gave up 4 bases and J gave up 6 bases; unmatched junction bases: 8.

The CDR3 coding sequence is TGTGCCAGCAGTTACTCGGCGGGGGGCTACACCTTC. The encoded protein is CASSYSAGGYTF. The rearrangement joins TRBV6-2 or TRBV6-3 to TRBJ1-2, with D unresolved. Germline V CDR1 and CDR2: MNHEY, SVGEGT. The CDR3 runs 12 residues. Trimming removed 0 bases at V and 8 bases at J, with 7 bases between.

This chain links TRBV7-2 with TRBJ2-3; 13 bases are a match to TRBD2. This CDR3 region has 17 residues. V lost 3 bases to trimming and J lost 4 bases; unmatched junction nucleotides: 7. Germline V gives CDR1 SGHTA, CDR2 FQGNSA. In DNA form, the CDR3 reads TGTGCCAGCAGCTTTCGGACTAGCGGGAGAGGTCCAGATACGCAGTATTTT. Amino acids: CASSFRTSGRGPDTQYF. Using reference TRBV7-2 and TRBJ2-3 for the parts outside the CDR3, the full variable domain is GAGVSQSPSNKVTEKGKDVELRCDPISGHTALYWYRQSLGQGLEFLIYFQGNSAPDKSGLPSDRFSAERTGGSVSTLTIQRTQQEDSAVYLCASSFRTSGRGPDTQYFGPGTRLTVL.

This chain links TRBV28 with TRBJ1-4, with TRBD1 identical over 10 bases. With 3 bases clipped from V and 0 bases from J, the junction kept 7 bases outside the gene matches. Germline V lookup: CDR1 MDHEN, CDR2 SYDVKM. CDR3 length equals 18 residues. The CDR3 DNA reads TGTGCCAGCAGTTTCAGCCGGGACAGGGGTGCAACTAATGAAAAACTGTTTTTT. Translating it yields CASSFSRDRGATNEKLFF. The full variable domain, in which reference TRBV28 and TRBJ1-4 provide the parts outside the CDR3, is DVKVTQSSRYLVKRTGEKVFLECVQDMDHENMFWYRQDPGLGLRLIYFSYDVKMKEKGDIPEGYSVSREKKERFSLILESASTNQTSMYLCASSFSRDRGATNEKLFFGSGTQLSVL.

The chain uses TRBV19 and TRBJ2-3; tentative D call: TRBD2 (6 bases). This CDR3 spans 14 amino acids. Trimming cost V 7 bases and J 0 bases, with 11 bases left between them. Germline V gene lookup returns CDR1 LNHDA and CDR2 SQIVND (reference sequence). As DNA, the CDR3 is TGTGCCAGTAATCTCGCGGGGAGCACAGATACGCAGTATTTT. The encoded protein is CASNLAGSTDTQYF.

The chain employs TRBV30 and TRBJ1-4; the match to TRBD1 covers 11 bases. This CDR3 region has 13 residues. Trimming cost V 5 bases and J 5 bases; bases outside gene matches: 1. From germline, CDR1 is GTSNPN and CDR2 SVGIG (reference sequence). CDR3 coding DNA: TGTGCCTGGGGGACAGGGGGGAATGAAAAACTGTTTTTT. The encoded protein is CAWGTGGNEKLFF.

This clone was detected a few times. The genes are TRBV5-6 and TRBJ2-3; 14 positions match TRBD2. V shed 5 bases, J shed 0 bases, and the junction held 11 bases outside the gene matches. The CDR3 consists of 19 residues. Germline CDR1 reads SGHDT; CDR2 reads YYEEEE. CDR3 nucleotides: TGTGCCAGCAGTTCACCCGGGACTAGCGGGGGCCTCAGCACAGATACGCAGTATTTT. Protein: CASSSPGTSGGLSTDTQYF.

V and J are TRBV9 and TRBJ2-3; D is perhaps TRBD2 (5 bases). The germline V gene has CDR1 SGDLS and CDR2 YYNGEE. This CDR3 is built from 18 residues. The germline V and J ends were trimmed by 0 bases and 0 bases, with 17 bases remaining between them. The CDR3: CASSVELAGRASTDTQYF. The CDR3, as DNA: TGTGCCAGCAGCGTAGAGCTTGCGGGCCGTGCTAGCACAGATACGCAGTATTTT.

This clone showed up just once. The chain uses TRBV5-1 and TRBJ2-1, with TRBD2 matching over 12 bases. This CDR3 region has 16 residues. The J segment lost 4 bases and the V segment lost 3 bases, leaving 5 bases of the junction unmatched. Germline CDR1 is SGHRS and CDR2 is YFSETQ. For the CDR3, the DNA is TGCGCCAGCAGCTGGACTAGCGGGAACCTATACAATGAGCAGTTCTTC. This gives the protein CASSWTSGNLYNEQFF.

This clone was seen just once. The chain recombines TRBV30 with TRBJ1-2, with TRBD1 identical over 8 bases. Germline V gene lookup returns CDR1 GTSNPN and CDR2 SVGIG (reference sequence). This CDR3 region has 12 residues. Losses at the gene ends were 5 bases for V and 7 bases for J; bases not matched to a gene: 6. CDR3 residues: CAWGDRGSGYTF. CDR3 DNA: TGTGCCTGGGGTGACAGGGGCTCTGGCTACACCTTC. The full variable domain, completed using reference TRBV30 and TRBJ1-2, is SQTIHQWPATLVQPVGSPLSLECTVEGTSNPNLYWYRQAAGRGLQLLFYSVGIGQISSEVPQNLSASRPQDRQFILSSKKLLLSDSGFYLCAWGDRGSGYTFGSGTRLTVV.

The rearrangement uses TRBV12-3 or TRBV12-4 and TRBJ1-2; D remains unclear. V lost 4 bases to trimming and J lost 8 bases, with 14 bases between them. The CDR3 spans 13 residues. CDR3 in amino acids: CASSSGLQGGYTF. The DNA for the CDR3 is TGTGCCAGCAGTTCCGGACTACAAGGGGGCTACACCTTC.

The chain couples TRBV29-1 to TRBJ2-7, with TRBD1 identical over 10 bases. V gave up 7 bases and J gave up 7 bases; unmatched junction bases: 7. Germline CDR1 and CDR2: SQVTM and ANQGSEA. The CDR3 has 12 amino acids. For the CDR3, the DNA is TGCAGCGGGCGACAGGGGGCGGGTGAGCAGTACTTC. This sequence encodes CSGRQGAGEQYF.

V is TRBV5-1 and J is TRBJ1-2; 12 bases are a match to TRBD1. This CDR3 is 16 amino acids long. The V gene's germline CDR1 is SGHRS and CDR2 YFSETQ. The junction had 6 bases not matched to a gene; V was cut back by 4 bases and J by 2 bases. The CDR3 region is CASSRGQGAPNYGYTF. The CDR3 nucleotides are TGCGCCAGCAGCCGGGGACAGGGGGCGCCGAACTATGGCTACACCTTC.

The chain employs TRBV27 and TRBJ2-1, with unresolved D. CDR3 size: 14 residues. Deletions cut 5 bases from V and 8 bases from J, with 16 bases between. CDR1 is MNHEY, CDR2 SMNVEV, per germline (reference sequence). CDR3 amino acids: CASSPERLSHEQFF. The DNA of the CDR3 is TGTGCCAGCAGTCCCGAGAGACTCTCCCATGAGCAGTTCTTC.